This TCR beta chain was profiled in a study of T-cell memory formation after mild COVID-19. The overall study: Clustering of TCRs was largely donor specific. Study-wide findings and caveats: Contracting clones from day 15 to 85 showed balanced CD4/CD8; later expanders favored CD4+. Mostly located in CM and EM were contracting CD4+ clones, with contracting CD8+ clones located in EMRA. The authors left the SARS-CoV-2 specificity of second-wave clones peaking on day 37 unconfirmed.

A note on this clonotype: The antigen is undetermined.

TCRdb redid the calling of the 5' RACE reads with MiXCR, one entry per CDR3 protein. The top ten hold under 25% of the sample, which has 350,000 to 400,000 distinct CDR3 sequences, about an eighth seen once. The V gene lost 5 bases and the J gene lost 1 base, with 17 bases spanning the gap. Germline V lookup: CDR1 SGHVS, CDR2 FNYEAQ. The CDR3 length is 16 residues. The specimen was PBMCs or a T cell subset sorted from them (not recorded which). This clonotype was sampled from a man aged 18-30 years who had mild COVID-19 (a few samples of this study predate the infection). Cell type and time point are not known. The chain carries TRBV7-6 and TRBJ2-5; TRBD2 might be the D (5 bases). The CDR3 sequence: CASSEMTSGVQETQYF. For the CDR3, the DNA is TGTGCCAGCAGCGAAATGACATCCGGGGTCCAAGAGACCCAGTACTTC.